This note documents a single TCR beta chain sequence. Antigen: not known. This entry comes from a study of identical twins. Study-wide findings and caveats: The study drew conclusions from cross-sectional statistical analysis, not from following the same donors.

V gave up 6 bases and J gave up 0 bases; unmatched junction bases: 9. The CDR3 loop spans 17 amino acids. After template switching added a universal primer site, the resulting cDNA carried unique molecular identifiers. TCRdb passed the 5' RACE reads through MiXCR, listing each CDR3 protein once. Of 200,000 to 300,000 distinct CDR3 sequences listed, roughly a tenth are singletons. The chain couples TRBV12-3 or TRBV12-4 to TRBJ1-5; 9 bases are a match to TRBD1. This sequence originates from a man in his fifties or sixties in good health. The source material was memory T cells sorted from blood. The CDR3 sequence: CASSWGQGRYSNQPQHF. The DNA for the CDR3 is TGTGCCAGCAGCTGGGGACAGGGACGGTATAGCAATCAGCCCCAGCATTTT.